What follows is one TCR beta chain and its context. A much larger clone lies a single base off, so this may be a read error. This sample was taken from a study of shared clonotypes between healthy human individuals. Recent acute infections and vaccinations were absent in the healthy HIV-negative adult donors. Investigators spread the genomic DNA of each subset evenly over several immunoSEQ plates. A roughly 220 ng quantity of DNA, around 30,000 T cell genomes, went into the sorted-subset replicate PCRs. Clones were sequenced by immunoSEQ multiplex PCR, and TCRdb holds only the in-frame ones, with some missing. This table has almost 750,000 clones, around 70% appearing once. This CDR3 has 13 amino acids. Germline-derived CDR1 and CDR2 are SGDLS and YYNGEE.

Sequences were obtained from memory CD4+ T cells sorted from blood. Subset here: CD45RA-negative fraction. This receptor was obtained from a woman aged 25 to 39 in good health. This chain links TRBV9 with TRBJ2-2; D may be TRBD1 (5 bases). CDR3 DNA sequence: TGTGCCAGCAGCGTCCAGGGCACCAGGGAGCTGTTTTTT. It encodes CASSVQGTRELFF.